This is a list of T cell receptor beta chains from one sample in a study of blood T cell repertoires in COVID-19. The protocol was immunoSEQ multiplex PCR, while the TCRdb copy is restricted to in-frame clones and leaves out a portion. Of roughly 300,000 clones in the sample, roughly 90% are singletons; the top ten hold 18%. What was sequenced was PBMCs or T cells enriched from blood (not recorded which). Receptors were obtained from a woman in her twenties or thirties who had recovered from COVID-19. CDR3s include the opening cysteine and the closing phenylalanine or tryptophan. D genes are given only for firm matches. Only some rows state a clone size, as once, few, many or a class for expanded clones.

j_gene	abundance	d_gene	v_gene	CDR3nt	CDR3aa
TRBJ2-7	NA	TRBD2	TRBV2	TGTGCCAGCCTACAGAGGGGGGCTAGCGGGAGGGAGTCCCTCGAGCAGTACTTC	CASLQRGASGRESLEQYF
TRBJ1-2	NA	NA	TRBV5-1	TGCGCCAGCAAGATTTCGGCAGGGAATTATGGCTACACCTTC	CASKISAGNYGYTF
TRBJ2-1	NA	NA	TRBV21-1	TGTGCCAGCAGCATGGGAAAAAAGAGAGGGAGTTCGGCTTACAATGAGCAGTTCTTC	CASSMGKKRGSSAYNEQFF
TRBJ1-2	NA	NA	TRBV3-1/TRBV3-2	TGTGCCAGCAGCCAAGGTGTGACTTCGTATGGCTACACCTTC	CASSQGVTSYGYTF
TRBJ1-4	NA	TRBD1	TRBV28	TGTGCCAGCAGTTCCTCCGGGACAGGGCTTGAAAAACTGTTTTTT	CASSSSGTGLEKLFF
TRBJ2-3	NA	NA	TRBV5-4	TGTGCCAGCAGCCGACAGGGGAGGGAAGATACGCAGTATTTT	CASSRQGREDTQYF
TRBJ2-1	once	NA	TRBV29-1	TGCAGCGTTGAAATAACAGGGATTAGCAATGAGCAGTTCTTC	CSVEITGISNEQFF
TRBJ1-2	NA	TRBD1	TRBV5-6	TGTGCCAGCAGCAGGCTGGGACAGGGTAACTATGGCTACACCTTC	CASSRLGQGNYGYTF
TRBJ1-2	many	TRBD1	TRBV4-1	TGCGCCAGCAGCCAAACGGGACAGAGTGCGCCTGGCTACACCTTC	CASSQTGQSAPGYTF
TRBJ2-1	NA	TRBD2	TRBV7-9	TGTGCCAGCAGCGAGGGACTAAATGAGCAGTTCTTC	CASSEGLNEQFF
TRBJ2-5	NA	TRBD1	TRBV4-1	TGCGCCAGCAGCCCGGGACAGGGCCTCTTGACCCAGTACTTC	CASSPGQGLLTQYF
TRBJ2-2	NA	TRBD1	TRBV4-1	TGCGCCAGCAGCCAAGGAGGCGGCAGGGGGACCGGGGAGCTGTTTTTT	CASSQGGGRGTGELFF
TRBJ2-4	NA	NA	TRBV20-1	TGCAGTGGCACGGGGAAAAACATTCAGTACTTC	CSGTGKNIQYF
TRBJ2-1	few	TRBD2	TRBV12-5	TGTGCTAGTGCCTCTAGCGGGGGCGCAAATGAGCAGTTCTTC	CASASSGGANEQFF
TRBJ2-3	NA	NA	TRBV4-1	TGCGCCAGCAGCCAAGAAGCAGGTATCGGGGCAGATACGCAGTATTTT	CASSQEAGIGADTQYF
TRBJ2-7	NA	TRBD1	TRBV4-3	TGCGCCAGCAGCCAAGGGGACAGGGGGTCCTACGAGCAGTACTTC	CASSQGDRGSYEQYF
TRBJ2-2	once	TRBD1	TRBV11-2	TGTGCCAGCAGCTATCACAGGGGGCGGAGCACCGGGGAGCTGTTTTTT	CASSYHRGRSTGELFF
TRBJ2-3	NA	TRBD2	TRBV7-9	TGTGCCAGCAGTCTAGCGGGGGGCACAGATACGCAGTATTTT	CASSLAGGTDTQYF
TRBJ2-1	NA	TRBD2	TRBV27	TGTGCCAGCAGTCTCCAGCTAGCGGCTATTGAGCAGTTCTTC	CASSLQLAAIEQFF
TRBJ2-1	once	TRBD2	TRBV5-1	TGCGCCAGCAGCGCCCTAGCGGGAGGCAATGAGCAGTTCTTC	CASSALAGGNEQFF
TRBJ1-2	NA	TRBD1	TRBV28	TGTGCCAGCAATGGTCAGGGGGAAGGCGGCTATGGCTACACCTTC	CASNGQGEGGYGYTF
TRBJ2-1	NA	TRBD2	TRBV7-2	TGTGCCAGCAGCTTAGGTGTGGGGCGGGAGTACTACAATGAGCAGTTCTTC	CASSLGVGREYYNEQFF
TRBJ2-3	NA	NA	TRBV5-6	TGTGCCAGCAGCTCGGGGGGCACTAGCACAGATACGCAGTATTTT	CASSSGGTSTDTQYF
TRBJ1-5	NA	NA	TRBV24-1	TGTGCCACCAGTGACCCTAGGAGCGACGGAAGGCCCCAGCATTTT	CATSDPRSDGRPQHF
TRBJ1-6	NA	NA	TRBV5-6	TGTGCCAGCAGCTTGTTGACACAACCCCTCCACTTT	CASSLLTQPLHF
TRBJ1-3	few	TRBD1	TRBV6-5	TGTGCCAGCAGTTACGGGACAGGGCGAGGAAACACCATATATTTT	CASSYGTGRGNTIYF
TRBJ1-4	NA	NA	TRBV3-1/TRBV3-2	TGTGCCAGCAGCCAAGATCAGGAGGGGCAGATTTTT	CASSQDQEGQIF
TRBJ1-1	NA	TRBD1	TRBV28	TGTGCCATCAAGGGGGCCACTGAAGCTTTCTTT	CAIKGATEAFF
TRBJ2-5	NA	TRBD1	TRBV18	TGTGCCAGCTCACAAAGACAGGGGATTGAGAAGACCCAGTACTTC	CASSQRQGIEKTQYF
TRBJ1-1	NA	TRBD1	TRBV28	TGTGCCAGCAGCCGGGACAGGGGCAACACTGAAGCTTTCTTT	CASSRDRGNTEAFF
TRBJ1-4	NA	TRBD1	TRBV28	TGTGCCAGCAGCGGAACCCCGGGACAGAATGAAAAACTGTTTTTT	CASSGTPGQNEKLFF
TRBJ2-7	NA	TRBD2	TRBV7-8	TGTGCCAGCAGCTTAGCGTTGTGGGAGGGCCTCCACTACGAGCAGTACTTC	CASSLALWEGLHYEQYF
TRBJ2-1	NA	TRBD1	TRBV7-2	TGTGCCAGCAGCCCCCCAGGGGGTAGAAGGCATGAGCAGTTCTTC	CASSPPGGRRHEQFF
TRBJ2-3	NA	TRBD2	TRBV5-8	TGTGCCAGCAGCGTGGCCTCGGGACTAGCGGGGCTTAGCACAGATACGCAGTATTTT	CASSVASGLAGLSTDTQYF
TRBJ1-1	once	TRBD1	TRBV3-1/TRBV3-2	TGTGCCAGCAGCCAAGATGCAGGGGGCAGAAACACTGAAGCTTTCTTT	CASSQDAGGRNTEAFF
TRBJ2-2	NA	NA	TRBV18	TGTGCCAGCTCACCACCACGGCGGGGGCCTCCCGGGGAGCTGTTTTTT	CASSPPRRGPPGELFF